The 19 T cell receptor beta chains reported below all come from one sample, sequenced in a study of molecular identifiers for immune sequencing clone quantification. From the PCR reads, TCRdb called clonotypes with MiXCR, one entry per CDR3 protein. The data hold about 70,000 distinct CDR3 sequences, with roughly 18% observed a single time. What was sequenced was naive CD8+ T cells from blood, with Jurkat cell RNA spiked in. The sample's subset: FACS-sorted CD8+CD4-CCR7+CD45RA+ naive T cells. These receptors were collected from a human donor in good health. Some libraries in this study had Jurkat cell RNA spiked in.

This clonotype has ten or more counts. J is TRBJ2-5 and V is TRBV9; tentatively, D is TRBD1 (6 bases). Trimming shortened V by 3 bases and J by 3 bases, and 12 bases separated the two germline ends. Germline V lookup: CDR1 SGDLS, CDR2 YYNGEE. This CDR3 is built from 14 residues. The CDR3, as DNA: TGTGCCAGCAGCGCTGGACACAGGGAAGAGACCCAGTACTTC. Residues: CASSAGHREETQYF.

This clonotype was recorded many times. The chain employs TRBV2 and TRBJ2-7, with 7 positions matching TRBD2. The J segment lost 2 bases and the V segment lost 3 bases, leaving 4 bases of the junction unmatched. This CDR3 contains 14 residues. From germline, CDR1 is SNHLY and CDR2 FYNNEI. CDR3 protein: CASSDGAGPYEQYF. The CDR3 DNA is TGTGCCAGCAGTGATGGAGCGGGGCCCTACGAGCAGTACTTC. Filled out from reference TRBV2 and TRBJ2-7, the complete variable domain reads EPEVTQTPSHQVTQMGQEVILRCVPISNHLYFYWYRQILGQKVEFLVSFYNNEISEKSEIFDDQFSVERPDGSNFTLKIRSTKLEDSAMYFCASSDGAGPYEQYFGPGTRLTVT.

This clonotype was found many times. The chain has TRBV27 and TRBJ1-2; D is perhaps TRBD1 (5 bases). Germline assignment: CDR1 MNHEY and CDR2 SMNVEV (reference sequence). This CDR3 has 14 residues. V was shortened by 4 bases and J by 0 bases, with 9 bases between the two germline ends. The CDR3 bases are TGTGCCAGCAGTTCGACAGTCTCTAACTATGGCTACACCTTC. Its translation is CASSSTVSNYGYTF.

The chain recombines TRBV30 with TRBJ1-2; TRBD1 matches at 11 bases. Trimming removed 3 bases from V and 13 bases from J; junction bases left unmatched: 4. Germline values: CDR1 GTSNPN, CDR2 SVGIG (reference sequence). The CDR3 sequence is 11 residues long. Written as DNA, the CDR3 is TGTGCCTGGAGGGGACAGGGGGTCCGCACCTTC. Amino acids: CAWRGQGVRTF.

The chain joins TRBV28 to TRBJ1-2, with D perhaps matching TRBD1 (5 bases). Germline V gene lookup returns CDR1 MDHEN and CDR2 SYDVKM. The CDR3 covers 17 residues. Trimming stripped 2 bases from V and 10 bases from J, with 26 bases between. CDR3 in DNA: TGTGCCAGCAGTTTAAGGGGAATTGGAGCGGGGAAGTGGGCCTACACCTTC. Its protein product is CASSLRGIGAGKWAYTF.

The chain uses TRBV7-9 and TRBJ1-2; D unresolved. Deletions cut 3 bases from V and 2 bases from J, with 13 bases between. This CDR3 has 15 amino acids. Per the germline V gene, CDR1 is SEHNR and CDR2 is FQNEAQ (reference sequence). DNA of the CDR3: TGTGCCAGCAGCTTTGGGCTGGGGATCAACTATGGCTACACCTTC. Translated, it gives CASSFGLGINYGYTF.

This clonotype is deemed medium-sized (0.01 to 0.1%). This chain joins TRBV7-8 and TRBJ2-3, with 9 positions matching TRBD2. Trimming took 5 bases from V and 4 from J; bases not matched to a gene: 10. CDR3 length: 16 amino acids. Germline values: CDR1 SGHVS, CDR2 FQNEAQ. CDR3 coding DNA: TGTGCCAGCAGCATCGGGGTCGCGGGAGGGCCAGATACGCAGTATTTT. Residues: CASSIGVAGGPDTQYF.

This clonotype was recorded once. A read error is possible here, since a much larger clone lies one base away. The chain couples TRBV13 to TRBJ2-7; TRBD2 agrees at 7 bases. Per germline, CDR1 PRHDT and CDR2 FYEKMQ (reference sequence). The CDR3 contains 14 residues. V shed 5 bases and J 4 bases; nucleotides not matched to a gene: 8. The CDR3 DNA is TGTGCCAGCAGCCCCCGGGACGGGGGGTACGAGCAGTACTTC. It translates to CASSPRDGGYEQYF.

V and J are TRBV10-3 and TRBJ2-7; D is uncertain. CDR1 is ENHRY and CDR2 is SYGVKD in the germline V gene. CDR3 length: 14 amino acids. Trimming removed 3 bases from V and 3 bases from J, with 12 bases in between. The CDR3 loop is CAISDPITSYEQYF. The CDR3, as DNA: TGTGCCATCAGTGACCCCATAACCAGCTACGAGCAGTACTTC.

This clonotype was detected many times. J is TRBJ2-1 and V is TRBV6-8; maybe TRBD1 (6 bases). Trimming stripped 8 bases from V and 4 bases from J, with 15 bases between. This CDR3 region has 14 residues. Germline loops: CDR1 MNHGY, CDR2 SAAAGT. CDR3 residues: CASVRTARYNEQFF. Written as DNA, the CDR3 is TGTGCCAGCGTCCGGACAGCTAGGTACAATGAGCAGTTCTTC.

This clonotype was seen repeatedly, ten times or more. This sequence joins TRBV6-2 or TRBV6-3 and TRBJ2-4; D ambiguous. This CDR3 is built from 17 residues. Germline V CDR1 and CDR2: MNHEY, SVGEGT. Trimming removed 0 bases at V and 0 bases at J, with 12 bases between. CDR3 sequence (DNA): TGTGCCAGCAGTTACTCGAGTAGAAGGGAAGCCAAAAACATTCAGTACTTC. It specifies CASSYSSRREAKNIQYF.

Worth noting for this clonotype: A much more abundant neighbour one base away suggests this may be a read error. The chain is built from TRBV11-2 and TRBJ2-6, with 14 bases lining up with TRBD2. Germline CDR1 reads SGHAT; CDR2 reads FQNNGV. This CDR3 has 19 amino acids. CDR3 in DNA: TGTGCCGGCAGCTCCGAGGGACTAGCGGGAGAGTATGGGGCCAACGTCCTGACTTTC. Protein sequence: CAGSSEGLAGEYGANVLTF.

The chain joins TRBV9 to TRBJ2-2; D perhaps matches TRBD2 (6 bases). Trimming removed 3 bases at V and 7 bases at J, with 16 bases between. Germline CDR1 reads SGDLS; CDR2 reads YYNGEE. There are 15 residues in the CDR3. The CDR3 DNA sequence: TGTGCCAGCAGCGGACTAACGGGAGATTTCGGGGAGCTGTTTTTT. It is translated as CASSGLTGDFGELFF. Looking up the rest from reference TRBV9 and TRBJ2-2 gives the full variable domain: DSGVTQTPKHLITATGQRVTLRCSPRSGDLSVYWYQQSLDQGLQFLIQYYNGEERAKGNILERFSAQQFPDLHSELNLSSLELGDSALYFCASSGLTGDFGELFFGEGSRLTVL.

CDR3 in DNA: TGTGCCAGCAGCCAGGGTGGGCGCACTGAAGCTTTCTTT. This gives the protein CASSQGGRTEAFF. The V and J genes are TRBV11-2 and TRBJ1-1; D is possibly TRBD1 (5 bases). The CDR3 is made up of 13 amino acids. Germline CDR1 SGHAT, CDR2 FQNNGV. Trimming removed 5 bases at V and 4 bases at J, with 11 bases between.

This clonotype was detected only a few times. V is TRBV10-3 and J is TRBJ2-1, with D perhaps being TRBD1 or TRBD2 (5 bases each). The CDR3 is 12 residues long. Germline values: CDR1 ENHRY, CDR2 SYGVKD. Trimming left V 2 bases short and J 6 bases short, with 5 bases between. CDR3 region: CAISEGGNEQFF. Here the CDR3 DNA reads TGTGCCATCAGTGAGGGGGGCAATGAGCAGTTCTTC.

This clonotype was detected ten times or more. This sequence joins TRBV4-1 and TRBJ1-2; TRBD1 aligns across 9 bases. Germline CDR1 is MGHRA and CDR2 is YSYEKL. This CDR3 has 16 amino acids. J was trimmed by 4 bases and V by 1 base; bases with no gene match: 7. This CDR3 is CASSQGGQGRLYGYTF. For the CDR3, the DNA is TGCGCCAGCAGCCAAGGCGGACAGGGGCGGCTCTATGGCTACACCTTC.

Of note for this clonotype: This may come from a read error, since a much larger clone is one base off. The V gene is TRBV4-1, the J gene TRBJ2-1, with a tentative D call TRBD2 (7 bases). There are 17 residues in the CDR3. Deletions cut 1 base from V and 9 bases from J, with 22 bases between. Germline lookup yields CDR1 MGHRA and CDR2 YSYEKL. The CDR3 sequence: CASSQGPRLEGGSEQFF. The DNA of the CDR3 is TGCGCCAGCAGCCAAGGGCCCCGCCTCGAGGGGGGGAGTGAGCAGTTCTTC.

The sample holds one count of this clonotype. Just one base apart from a much larger clone, this may be a read error. The V and J genes are TRBV7-8 and TRBJ2-7, with TRBD2 matching over 8 bases. V trimming: 5 bases; J trimming: 6 bases; junction bases outside the gene matches: 9. In germline, CDR1 is SGHVS, CDR2 FQNEAQ. The CDR3 is 14 amino acids. Here the CDR3 reads CASSPGGGQSEQYF. CDR3 DNA: TGTGCCAGCAGCCCCGGGGGGGGGCAGAGCGAGCAGTACTTC.

With regard to this clonotype: A much larger clonotype is one base distant, so this may be a read error. The CDR3 does not end in the conserved phenylalanine or tryptophan, so this is likely a read error. The CDR3 region is CSARDSAKTSTDTQYS. The CDR3, as DNA: TGCAGTGCTAGAGATTCGGCTAAAACTAGCACAGATACGCAGTATTCT. The gene calls are TRBV20-1 and TRBJ2-3; D ambiguous. The CDR3 length is 16 residues. Germline values: CDR1 DFQATT, CDR2 SNEGSKA (reference sequence). Trimming pared 0 bases from V and 0 bases from J, leaving 13 bases between.